Sequencing of this TCR beta chain was carried out in a study of CD8 T cells in ankylosing spondylitis. A single record per CDR3 protein comes from TCRdb applying MiXCR to the 5' RACE reads. The table records around 210,000 distinct CDR3 sequences, less than 9.5% of them present only once. The length of the CDR3 is 14 residues. Germline trimming cut 4 bases from V and 1 base from J; bases unmatched to any gene: 6. CDR1 is SQVTM, CDR2 ANQGSEA, per germline. This clonotype has ten or more counts. Its antigen is not known. Study-level results: The authors reported significant enrichment of disease-linked clones in matched ankylosing spondylitis synovial fluid.

Specimen: blood, either unsorted or a sorted T cell fraction (not recorded which). The source is a female donor with ankylosing spondylitis or in good health (not recorded which). The rearrangement uses TRBV29-1 and TRBJ2-5, with 7 bases lining up with TRBD1. The CDR3 loop is CSVVTGAAQETQYF. Written as DNA, the CDR3 is TGCAGCGTTGTTACAGGGGCGGCCCAAGAGACCCAGTACTTC. The variable domain in full, completed from reference TRBV29-1 and TRBJ2-5, reads SAVISQKPSRDICQRGTSLTIQCQVDSQVTMMFWYRQQPGQSLTLIATANQGSEATYESGFVIDKFPISRPNLTFSTLTVSNMSPEDSSIYLCSVVTGAAQETQYFGPGTRLLVL.